A selection of T cell receptor beta chains follows, all from one sample in a study of T cell responses to AZD1222 COVID-19 vaccine. Assay: immunoSEQ multiplex PCR; the TCRdb copy retains only in-frame clones and omits some. The sample shows approximately 70,000 clones, approximately 90% of them seen only once. The sequenced sample was peripheral blood, obtained on day 0 of AZD1222 vaccination. These receptors were collected from an adult in good health. Each CDR3 is given with its conserved first and last residue. D genes are given only for firm matches. Expanded clones get a size class; other rows say once, few or many, or leave the size out.

NA	TRBV6-5	NA	TRBJ1-5	CASSRGGSNQPQHF	TGTGCCAGCAGTCGAGGCGGGAGCAATCAGCCCCAGCATTTT
NA	TRBV28	NA	TRBJ1-2	CASSTGSDGYTF	TGTGCCAGCAGTACAGGGTCTGATGGCTACACCTTC
NA	TRBV5-1	NA	TRBJ2-3	CASSLVLADTQYF	TGCGCCAGCAGCTTGGTACTAGCAGATACGCAGTATTTT
NA	TRBV19	NA	TRBJ2-1	CASSMGRSSYNEQFF	TGTGCCAGTAGTATGGGAAGATCCTCCTACAATGAGCAGTTCTTC
NA	TRBV30	NA	TRBJ1-3	CAWTRDRSSGNTIYF	TGTGCCTGGACCCGGGACCGCAGCTCTGGAAACACCATATATTTT
TRBD1	TRBV7-2	NA	TRBJ1-1	CASSFAGGANMVGAFF	TGTGCCAGCAGCTTTGCAGGGGGCGCAAATATGGTGGGAGCTTTCTTT
NA	TRBV7-2	once	TRBJ2-1	CASSLKGAAPMYEQFF	TGTGCCAGCAGCTTAAAAGGGGCGGCTCCGATGTATGAGCAGTTCTTC
NA	TRBV29-1	NA	TRBJ2-1	CSGRANEQFF	TGCAGCGGGAGGGCGAATGAGCAGTTCTTC
NA	TRBV24-1	NA	TRBJ1-5	CATSGGLGEGNQPQHF	TGTGCCACCAGTGGAGGATTGGGAGAAGGCAATCAGCCCCAGCATTTT
NA	TRBV18	few	TRBJ2-5	CASSPQTTGHQETQYF	TGTGCCAGCTCACCACAAACGACAGGCCACCAAGAGACCCAGTACTTC
TRBD2	TRBV11-3	NA	TRBJ2-3	CASSSGTSGGSTDTQYF	TGTGCCAGCAGTTCTGGGACTAGCGGGGGCAGCACAGATACGCAGTATTTT
NA	TRBV19	few	TRBJ2-1	CASSIGFGGFDNEQFF	TGTGCCAGTAGTATAGGGTTCGGGGGATTCGACAATGAGCAGTTCTTC
NA	TRBV2	once	TRBJ1-1	CASNRRNTEAFF	TGTGCCAGCAACAGAAGGAACACTGAAGCTTTCTTT
NA	TRBV5-1	NA	TRBJ1-1	CASSLYRALSTEAFF	TGCGCCAGCAGCTTGTACAGGGCCCTTTCCACTGAAGCTTTCTTT
NA	TRBV30	NA	TRBJ1-1	CAWSSTRAAFF	TGTGCCTGGAGTTCAACTCGCGCGGCTTTCTTT
NA	TRBV6-6	NA	TRBJ1-4	CASRDRAGDSEKLFF	TGTGCCAGCAGGGACCGGGCAGGGGATAGTGAAAAACTGTTTTTT
TRBD2	TRBV13	few	TRBJ2-1	CASSFSRVAGNSYNEQFF	TGTGCCAGCAGCTTTTCTAGAGTAGCGGGGAACTCCTACAATGAGCAGTTCTTC
NA	TRBV6-5	NA	TRBJ1-1	CASSLLNTEAFF	TGTGCCAGCAGTCTCTTGAACACTGAAGCTTTCTTT
NA	TRBV18	NA	TRBJ2-2	CASSPLRLSGGVTGELFF	TGTGCCAGCTCACCGCTGAGGCTCAGCGGCGGGGTCACCGGGGAGCTGTTTTTT
TRBD1	TRBV18	NA	TRBJ1-2	CASSPLQGNSGYTF	TGTGCCAGCTCACCCCTACAGGGGAACTCTGGCTACACCTTC
TRBD2	TRBV20-1	NA	TRBJ2-3	CSASSGQSTDTQYF	TGCAGTGCTAGTAGCGGGCAGAGCACAGATACGCAGTATTTT
NA	TRBV27	NA	TRBJ1-4	CASSIRDNREKLFF	TGTGCCAGCAGTATCCGGGACAATCGGGAAAAACTGTTTTTT
TRBD1	TRBV2	NA	TRBJ2-7	CASSDWQGDSYEQYF	TGTGCCAGCAGTGATTGGCAGGGGGATTCCTACGAGCAGTACTTC
NA	TRBV19	NA	TRBJ2-1	CASITRDSLNEQFF	TGTGCCAGTATTACGCGAGACTCACTTAATGAGCAGTTCTTC
NA	TRBV6-5	NA	TRBJ1-5	CASRDTENQPQHF	TGTGCCAGCCGGGACACCGAGAATCAGCCCCAGCATTTT
NA	TRBV6-1	once	TRBJ1-2	CASSDQGWYGYTF	TGTGCCAGCAGTGACCAGGGGTGGTATGGCTACACCTTC
TRBD2	TRBV28	NA	TRBJ2-7	CASSLLGTTYEQYF	TGTGCCAGCAGTTTATTAGGGACTACCTACGAGCAGTACTTC
TRBD2	TRBV19	NA	TRBJ2-2	CASSTTSGRGTGELFF	TGTGCCAGTAGTACCACTAGCGGGAGGGGTACCGGGGAGCTGTTTTTT
TRBD1	TRBV13	NA	TRBJ1-4	CASSVDRGYNEKLFF	TGTGCCAGCAGCGTGGACAGGGGATATAATGAAAAACTGTTTTTT
TRBD2	TRBV29-1	NA	TRBJ2-5	CSVGGLAGVFQETQYF	TGCAGCGTTGGAGGACTAGCGGGAGTTTTTCAAGAGACCCAGTACTTC
TRBD1	TRBV6-2/TRBV6-3	NA	TRBJ1-1	CASSYGDSLNTEAFF	TGTGCCAGCAGTTACGGGGACAGCTTGAACACTGAAGCTTTCTTT
NA	TRBV7-2	NA	TRBJ2-1	CASSRGRVGDEQFF	TGTGCCAGCAGTCGAGGCAGGGTAGGGGATGAGCAGTTCTTC
NA	TRBV2	NA	TRBJ1-1	CASSEEQHTEAFF	TGTGCCAGCAGTGAGGAACAGCACACTGAAGCTTTCTTT
NA	TRBV2	NA	TRBJ2-3	CASTLGERYTQYF	TGTGCCAGCACCCTAGGGGAAAGGTATACGCAGTATTTT
NA	TRBV3-1/TRBV3-2	NA	TRBJ2-3	CASSWDTQASQYF	TGTGCCAGCAGCTGGGACACACAGGCGTCGCAGTATTTT
NA	TRBV21-1	NA	TRBJ1-4	CASSKALWAGEKLFF	TGTGCCAGCAGCAAAGCGCTTTGGGCAGGGGAAAAACTGTTTTTT
TRBD1	TRBV3-1/TRBV3-2	NA	TRBJ2-7	CASSLGQAAYEQYF	TGTGCCAGCAGTTTAGGACAGGCCGCCTACGAGCAGTACTTC
NA	TRBV28	NA	TRBJ1-2	CASSLYEGVGYTF	TGTGCCAGCAGTTTATACGAGGGGGTTGGCTACACCTTC
NA	TRBV28	NA	TRBJ2-2	CASREPRDTGELFF	TGTGCCAGCAGAGAGCCGAGGGACACCGGGGAGCTGTTTTTT
TRBD1	TRBV7-8	NA	TRBJ1-2	CASSLEGTADGYGYTF	TGTGCCAGCAGCTTAGAAGGGACAGCCGACGGATATGGCTACACCTTC
NA	TRBV6-2/TRBV6-3	NA	TRBJ2-5	CASSYLGTGETQYF	TGTGCCAGCAGTTACTTGGGGACGGGCGAGACCCAGTACTTC
TRBD1	TRBV24-1	NA	TRBJ2-7	CATSDTRQGPAREQYF	TGTGCCACCAGTGATACCCGACAGGGCCCTGCTCGTGAGCAGTACTTC
NA	TRBV28	NA	TRBJ1-5	CVSSFWEGTSQPQHF	TGTGTCAGCAGTTTCTGGGAGGGAACGTCTCAGCCCCAGCATTTT
NA	TRBV24-1	NA	TRBJ2-5	CATSQGSEETQYF	TGTGCCACCAGCCAGGGGTCTGAAGAGACCCAGTACTTC